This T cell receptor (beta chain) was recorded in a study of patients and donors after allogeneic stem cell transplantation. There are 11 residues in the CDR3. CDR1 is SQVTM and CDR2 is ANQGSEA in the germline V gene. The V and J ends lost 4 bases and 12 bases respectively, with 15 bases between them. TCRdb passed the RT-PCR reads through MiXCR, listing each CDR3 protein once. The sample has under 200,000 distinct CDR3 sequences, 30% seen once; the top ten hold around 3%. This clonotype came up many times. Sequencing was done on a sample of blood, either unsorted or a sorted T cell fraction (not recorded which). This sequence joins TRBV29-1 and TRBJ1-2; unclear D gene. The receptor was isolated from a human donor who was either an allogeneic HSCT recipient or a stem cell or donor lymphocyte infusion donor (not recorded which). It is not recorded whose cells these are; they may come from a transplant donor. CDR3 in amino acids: CSVVLSEWHTF. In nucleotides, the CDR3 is TGCAGCGTTGTATTGAGCGAGTGGCACACCTTC.